The following is a T cell receptor (beta chain) sequence with its context. TCRdb fed the 5' RACE reads into MiXCR, producing one record per CDR3 protein. The table has approximately 300,000 distinct CDR3 sequences, around 10% seen once. This specimen comes from a study of T cells after yellow fever vaccination. This CDR3 is built from 9 residues. The germline V gene has CDR1 SGHRS and CDR2 YFSETQ. The V end was cut by 6 bases, the J end by 11 bases, with 8 bases between. The chain combines TRBV5-1 with TRBJ1-1; D uncertain. Sequenced here: CD4+ T cells sorted from PBMCs, sampled 45 days after the yellow fever booster vaccination. This clonotype originated in a man aged 18 to 35 who received the YFV17D yellow fever vaccine. The CDR3: CASNLGAFF. The CDR3 DNA follows: TGCGCCAGCAACCTGGGGGCTTTCTTT.